The 21 T cell receptor beta chains below were found in one sample sequenced in a study of blood T cells in healthy people across ages. The authors ran a second PCR of about 7 to 11 cycles using a sample-barcoded 5' primer and a J-beta primer mix. TCRdb fed the 5' RACE reads into MiXCR, producing one record per CDR3 protein. Here the sample spans over 600,000 distinct CDR3 sequences, 45% to 70% being singletons. The sequenced sample was blood. The receptors were gathered from a middle-aged man in good health.

With respect to this clonotype: A read error may account for a junction end that differs from germline. This chain uses TRBV29-1 with TRBJ2-2, with TRBD2 matching over 10 bases. CDR3 length: 15 residues. The V gene's germline CDR1 is SQVTM and CDR2 ANQGSEA. The CDR3 DNA sequence: TGCAGCGTTTCCTCTAGCGGGGGATACACCGGGGGGCTGTTTTTT. Its protein product is CSVSSSGGYTGGLFF.

The chain recombines TRBV28 with TRBJ2-7; 9 bases are a match to TRBD2. J was trimmed by 1 base and V by 10 bases; bases with no gene match: 5. Germline CDR1 and CDR2: MDHEN and SYDVKM. This CDR3 contains 13 residues. As DNA, the CDR3 is TGTGCCACCTATAGCGGGAGTTCCTACGAGCAGTACTTC. Amino acids: CATYSGSSYEQYF.

The CDR3 spells CASSPWTSGRETQYF. CDR3 coding DNA: TGTGCCAGCAGCCCCTGGACTAGCGGGAGGGAGACCCAGTACTTC. This sequence joins TRBV14 and TRBJ2-5; 14 nucleotides line up with TRBD2. Germline-derived CDR1 and CDR2 are SGHDN and FVKESK. V gave up 4 bases and J gave up 5 bases; unmatched junction bases: 3. The CDR3 length is 15 residues.

The rearrangement uses TRBV20-1 and TRBJ2-7, with D perhaps being TRBD1 or TRBD2 (5 bases each). This CDR3 is 15 amino acids long. Germline assignment: CDR1 DFQATT and CDR2 SNEGSKA (reference sequence). The V and J ends lost 3 bases and 3 bases respectively, with 18 bases between them. The CDR3 loop reads CSARGDVGQGYEQYF. DNA of the CDR3: TGCAGTGCTAGGGGGGATGTTGGTCAGGGCTACGAGCAGTACTTC.

Here the CDR3 DNA reads TGCAGTGCTAATCCGGGAGCCCTCCCAGAGACCCAGTACTTC. Its translation is CSANPGALPETQYF. The genes are TRBV20-1 and TRBJ2-5, with a weak D call TRBD2 (6 bases). The CDR3 covers 14 residues. Deletions cut 4 bases from V and 4 bases from J, with 16 bases between. Germline CDR1 and CDR2: DFQATT and SNEGSKA (reference sequence).

The genes are TRBV15 and TRBJ2-1; a possible D gene is TRBD1 (5 bases). Germline assignment: CDR1 LNHNV and CDR2 YYDKDF (reference sequence). This CDR3 region has 15 residues. Between the trimmed V and J ends, which lost 11 bases and 5 bases, there was a span of 22 bases. CDR3 loop: CAAGQGFPLNNEQFF. The CDR3 bases are TGTGCCGCCGGGCAGGGTTTCCCATTAAACAATGAGCAGTTCTTC.

This clonotype was seen a single time. At one end, the junction sequence differs from germline, possibly due to a read error. This chain uses TRBV6-1 with TRBJ1-5, with 7 bases aligning to TRBD1. Looked up from germline, CDR1 is MNHNS and CDR2 is SASEGT. CDR3 length: 15 residues. Here the CDR3 reads CAGSSPGGVNQPQHF. CDR3 coding DNA: TGTGCCGGCAGTAGCCCAGGGGGAGTGAATCAGCCCCAGCATTTT.

This clonotype showed up just a few times. This sequence joins TRBV29-1 and TRBJ2-1, with D possibly TRBD1 on 5 matching bases. CDR3 length: 12 residues. Germline V gene lookup returns CDR1 SQVTM and CDR2 ANQGSEA. V was shortened by 3 bases and J by 7 bases, with 10 bases between the two germline ends. This CDR3 is CSVEGQGNEQFF. The DNA of the CDR3 is TGCAGCGTTGAGGGGCAGGGTAATGAGCAGTTCTTC.

Comment on this clonotype: The germline gene is not matched at one end of the junction; a read error may be the cause. V and J are TRBV4-2 and TRBJ2-1; TRBD2 matches at 8 bases. CDR1 is LGHNA and CDR2 is YNFKEQ in the germline V gene. The CDR3 covers 15 residues. The CDR3 nucleotides are TGTGCTAGCAGCCAACCGGCGGGGGGCGACGAGACCCAGTTCTTC. Translation: CASSQPAGGDETQFF.

A few counts support this clonotype. The rearrangement joins TRBV20-1 to TRBJ2-5; TRBD1 or TRBD2 may be the D gene (5 bases each). The end of the DNA is better explained by TRBJ2-7, so the J call may be wrong. From germline, CDR1 is DFQATT and CDR2 SNEGSKA (reference sequence). The CDR3 spans 13 residues. For the CDR3, the DNA is TGCAGTGCTAGAGATCGGGACGCCCACGAGCAGTACTTC. Translated, it gives CSARDRDAHEQYF.

The rearrangement links TRBV28 to TRBJ2-2, with a weak D call TRBD2 (5 bases). Per germline, CDR1 MDHEN and CDR2 SYDVKM. The CDR3 is 16 residues long. V gave up 3 bases and J gave up 4 bases, with 15 bases separating them. This chain's CDR3 is CASSFISGRGTGELFF. DNA for the CDR3: TGTGCCAGCAGTTTCATATCGGGGAGAGGCACCGGGGAGCTGTTTTTT.

Only a few counts were recorded for this clonotype. V is TRBV28 and J is TRBJ2-1; D ambiguous. With 3 bases removed from V and 5 bases from J, the gap between germline ends came to 5 bases. CDR1 and CDR2 from the germline V gene are MDHEN and SYDVKM. The CDR3 length is 12 residues. The chain's CDR3 is CASSFLNNEQFF. The CDR3 bases are TGTGCCAGCAGTTTCCTTAACAATGAGCAGTTCTTC.

The chain recombines TRBV27 with TRBJ2-1; no definite D call. The CDR3 consists of 15 residues. The germline gives CDR1 MNHEY, CDR2 SMNVEV (reference sequence). Deletions cut 6 bases from V and 0 bases from J, with 12 bases between. The CDR3 nucleotides read TGTGCCAGCAGCCCCCTCAAAAGCTCCTACAATGAGCAGTTCTTC. This codes for CASSPLKSSYNEQFF.

This clonotype was seen a few times. The chain couples TRBV7-2 to TRBJ2-3, with 7 positions matching TRBD2. This CDR3 is 15 amino acids long. J was trimmed by 0 bases and V by 6 bases; bases with no gene match: 6. The germline CDR1 and CDR2 sequences are SGHTA and FQGNSA. CDR3 loop: CASRRGYLSTDTQYF. The CDR3 DNA reads as TGTGCCAGCAGGCGGGGGTACCTTAGCACAGATACGCAGTATTTT. Looking up the rest from reference TRBV7-2 and TRBJ2-3 gives the full variable domain: GAGVSQSPSNKVTEKGKDVELRCDPISGHTALYWYRQSLGQGLEFLIYFQGNSAPDKSGLPSDRFSAERTGGSVSTLTIQRTQQEDSAVYLCASRRGYLSTDTQYFGPGTRLTVL.

This clonotype was seen more than once but under ten times. Written as DNA, the CDR3 is TGCAGTGCCGAAGGACAGGGCCCCGCAGATACGCAGTATTTT. This sequence encodes CSAEGQGPADTQYF. This chain uses TRBV20-1 with TRBJ2-3, with 8 bases identical to TRBD1. Germline CDR1 DFQATT, CDR2 SNEGSKA (reference sequence). The CDR3 has 14 amino acids. Trimming removed 6 bases from V and 4 bases from J; junction bases left unmatched: 9.

V is TRBV27 and J is TRBJ1-6, with 7 bases fitting TRBD1. This CDR3 comprises 14 residues. CDR1 is MNHEY, CDR2 SMNVEV, per germline (reference sequence). V shed 6 bases, J shed 10 bases, and the junction held 9 bases outside the gene matches. The CDR3 region is CASRIDRVASPLHF. The CDR3 DNA reads TGTGCCAGCAGAATTGACAGGGTGGCATCACCCCTCCACTTT.

The rearrangement uses TRBV6-6 and TRBJ2-1, with D perhaps being TRBD1 or TRBD2 (5 bases each). Germline CDR1 is MNHNY and CDR2 is SVGAGI (reference sequence). This CDR3 is built from 15 residues. Trimming removed 6 bases from V and 9 bases from J, with 21 bases in between. CDR3: CASSHYMGERGEQFF. The CDR3 DNA sequence: TGTGCCAGCAGCCACTATATGGGGGAGAGGGGTGAGCAGTTCTTC.

This chain uses TRBV25-1 with TRBJ1-4; 7 nucleotides align to TRBD1. The germline V gene has CDR1 MGHDK and CDR2 SYGVNS. The V and J ends lost 3 bases and 11 bases, in that order; junction bases with no gene match: 6. The CDR3 spans 13 residues. The chain's CDR3 is CASSEIQQGKLFF. In DNA form, the CDR3 reads TGTGCCAGCAGTGAGATCCAACAGGGGAAACTGTTTTTT. Variable domain in full (rest from reference TRBV25-1 and TRBJ1-4): EADIYQTPRYLVIGTGKKITLECSQTMGHDKMYWYQQDPGMELHLIHYSYGVNSTEKGDLSSESTVSRIRTEHFPLTLESARPSHTSQYLCASSEIQQGKLFFGSGTQLSVL.

The chain combines TRBV9 with TRBJ1-2; D not resolved. This CDR3 region has 11 residues. The germline gives CDR1 SGDLS, CDR2 YYNGEE. The germline V and J ends were trimmed by 5 bases and 3 bases, with 5 bases remaining between them. Written as DNA, the CDR3 is TGTGCCAGCAGGCAGCACTATGGCTACACCTTC. Amino acid sequence: CASRQHYGYTF.

The chain employs TRBV4-2 and TRBJ1-1, with D maybe TRBD1 (6 bases). With 3 bases removed from V and 0 bases from J, the gap between germline ends came to 11 bases. Germline CDR1 reads LGHNA; CDR2 reads YNFKEQ. The CDR3 is made up of 15 amino acids. CDR3 amino acids: CASSHSRGVNTEAFF. CDR3 DNA: TGTGCCAGCAGCCACTCCAGGGGCGTGAACACTGAAGCTTTCTTT.

The V call is TRBV20-1, the J call TRBJ2-4; tentatively, D is TRBD1 (5 bases). Germline lookup yields CDR1 DFQATT and CDR2 SNEGSKA (reference sequence). V lost 6 bases and J 7 bases, leaving 19 bases between the germline ends. The CDR3 runs to 14 residues. CDR3 sequence: CSAPPDNLYNIQYF. The DNA of the CDR3 is TGCAGTGCCCCTCCGGACAATCTGTACAACATTCAGTACTTC.